This TCR beta chain was documented in a study of CD8+CD57+ T cells in acquired aplastic anemia. Background on the study: Yields of DNA that came from sorted CD4+ and CD8+ cells averaged roughly 3 ug. Study results and limitations: Roughly 28 was the count of CD8+ CDR3 sequences that patients shared with controls. Statistical testing detected no significant gap in CD8+ Simpson's diversity between patients and controls.

This clonotype is a singleton in its sample. Its antigen is unknown. The germline gene is not matched at one end of the junction; a read error may be the cause. For CDR3 and TCR beta VDJ profiling, genomic DNA was the template used. TCRdb re-derived calls from the reads in MiXCR, one entry per CDR3 protein. The sample has 250,000 to 350,000 distinct CDR3 sequences; approximately 55% are singletons. The CDR3 runs to 15 residues. Germline CDR1 and CDR2: SNHLY and FYNNEI. Sequencing was performed on sorted CD4+, CD8+, or CD8+CD57+ T cells (not recorded which) from PBMCs. The clonotype originates from a human donor with severe aplastic anemia or a healthy control (not recorded which). J is TRBJ1-6 and V is TRBV2; 10 bases agree with TRBD1. The CDR3 coding sequence is TGCGCCAGCAGTGAAATCGGGACAGGGGTCTCACCCCTCCACTTT. Encoded protein: CASSEIGTGVSPLHF.